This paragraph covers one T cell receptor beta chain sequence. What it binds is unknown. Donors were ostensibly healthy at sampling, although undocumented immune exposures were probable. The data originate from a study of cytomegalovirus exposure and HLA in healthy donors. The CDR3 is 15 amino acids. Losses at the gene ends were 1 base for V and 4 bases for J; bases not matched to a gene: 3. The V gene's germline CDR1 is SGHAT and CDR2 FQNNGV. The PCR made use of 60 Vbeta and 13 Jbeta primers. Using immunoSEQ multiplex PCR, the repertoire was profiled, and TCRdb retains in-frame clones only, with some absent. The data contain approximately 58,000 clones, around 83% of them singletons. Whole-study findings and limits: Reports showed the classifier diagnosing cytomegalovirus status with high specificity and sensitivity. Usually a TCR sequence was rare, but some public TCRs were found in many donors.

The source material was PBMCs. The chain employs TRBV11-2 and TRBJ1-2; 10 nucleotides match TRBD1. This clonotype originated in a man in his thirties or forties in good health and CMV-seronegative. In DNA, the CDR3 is TGTGCCAGCAGCTTAGTTGGGACAGGGGTCTATGGCTACACCTTC. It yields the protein CASSLVGTGVYGYTF.